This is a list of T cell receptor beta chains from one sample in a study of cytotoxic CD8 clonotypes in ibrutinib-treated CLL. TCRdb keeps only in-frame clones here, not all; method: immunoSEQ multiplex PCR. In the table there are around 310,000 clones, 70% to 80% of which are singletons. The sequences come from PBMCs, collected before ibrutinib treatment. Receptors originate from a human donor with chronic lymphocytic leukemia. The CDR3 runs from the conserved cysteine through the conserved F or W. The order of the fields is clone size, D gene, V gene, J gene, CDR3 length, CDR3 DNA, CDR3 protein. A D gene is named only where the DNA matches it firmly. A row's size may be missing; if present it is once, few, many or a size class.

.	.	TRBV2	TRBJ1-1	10	TGTGCCAGCGGTGGACTAAAAGCTTTCTTT	CASGGLKAFF
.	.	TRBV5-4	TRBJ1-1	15	TGTGCCAGCAGCATGACCGGGACAACGAACACTGAAGCTTTCTTT	CASSMTGTTNTEAFF
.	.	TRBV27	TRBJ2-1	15	TGTGCCAGCCGGACCCTTGTTAGCTCCTACAATGAGCAGTTCTTC	CASRTLVSSYNEQFF
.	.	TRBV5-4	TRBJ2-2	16	TGTGCCAGCAGCTTGGTACGGGACGCTAGTGCCGGGGAGCTGTTTTTT	CASSLVRDASAGELFF
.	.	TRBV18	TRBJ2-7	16	TGTGCCAGCTCACCACGAGCATCGGCCTGGAGTGGCGAGCAGTACTTC	CASSPRASAWSGEQYF
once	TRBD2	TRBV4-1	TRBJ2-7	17	TGCGCCAGCAGCCAAGGAAGGGAAGGACTAGTCTCCTACGAGCAGTACTTC	CASSQGREGLVSYEQYF
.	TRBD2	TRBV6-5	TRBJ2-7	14	TGTGCCAGCAGCGTAGCGGGAGGAAACTACGAGCAGTACTTC	CASSVAGGNYEQYF
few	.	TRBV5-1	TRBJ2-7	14	TGCGCCAGCAGACTAGAAGGTTTAGACTACGAGCAGTACTTC	CASRLEGLDYEQYF
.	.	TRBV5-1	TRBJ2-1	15	TGCGCCAGCAGCGGCGGACAGAGCTCCTACAATGAGCAGTTCTTC	CASSGGQSSYNEQFF
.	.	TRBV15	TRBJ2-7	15	TGTGCCACCAGCAGAGCTGGGGGCGTCATCTACGAGCAGTACTTC	CATSRAGGVIYEQYF
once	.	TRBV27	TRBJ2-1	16	TGTGCCAGCAGTTTAAATAGTTACAGGGTGGACAATGAGCAGTTCTTC	CASSLNSYRVDNEQFF
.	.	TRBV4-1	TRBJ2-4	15	TGCGCCAGCAGCCATGGGGTGCTAGCCAAAAACATTCAGTACTTC	CASSHGVLAKNIQYF
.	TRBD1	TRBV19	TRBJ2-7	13	TGTGCCAGTAGTCCCCCCCCTTCGACAGGGAGTTACTTC	CASSPPPSTGSYF
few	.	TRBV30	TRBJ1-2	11	TGTGCCTGGAGTGTGGGGGGTGGCTACACCTTC	CAWSVGGGYTF